A selection of T cell receptor beta chains follows, all from one sample in a study of technical replicates of blood from a few donors. Assay used: immunoSEQ multiplex PCR; TCRdb lists only in-frame clones, some missing. The table shows more than 70,000 clones, with approximately 96% occurring only once. Specimen: T cells isolated from PBMCs. The receptors were sampled from a human donor in good health. Each CDR3 is given with its conserved first and last residue. D genes are given only for firm matches. A row's size may be missing; if present it is once, few, many or a size class.

TRBD1 | . | TRBJ2-7 | TRBV5-4 | TGTGCCAGCAGCCAGACAGGGGGCGGTTACGAGCAGTACTTC | CASSQTGGGYEQYF
TRBD1 | . | TRBJ2-7 | TRBV7-2 | TGTGCCAGCAGCCTATGGACAGGTACCTACGAGCAGTACTTC | CASSLWTGTYEQYF
TRBD1 | . | TRBJ1-1 | TRBV2 | TGTGCCAGCAGGACCCTACAGGGGAAAAGGGGTGAAGCTTTCTTT | CASRTLQGKRGEAFF
. | . | TRBJ1-4 | TRBV30 | TGTGCCTGGGGGTTTGGCGGGTCAAATGAAAAACTGTTTTTT | CAWGFGGSNEKLFF
. | once | TRBJ1-5 | TRBV2 | TGTGCCAGCAAGCGGGGTAGGGGAGACCAGCCCCAGCATTTT | CASKRGRGDQPQHF
. | . | TRBJ2-6 | TRBV7-6 | TGTGCCAGCAGCTTAGAGCAGGGATCGGCTGGGGCCAACGTCCTGACTTTC | CASSLEQGSAGANVLTF
. | . | TRBJ1-2 | TRBV7-3 | TGTGCCAGCAGCCCCCCCCGCACAGATAACTATGGCTACACCTTC | CASSPPRTDNYGYTF
TRBD1 | once | TRBJ2-7 | TRBV7-9 | TGTGCCAGCAGCTTAGGGGGGACAGCCTACGAGCAGTACTTC | CASSLGGTAYEQYF
. | . | TRBJ2-2 | TRBV5-1 | TGCGCCAGCAGCTTGGCTCAACTGGGACAACCGAACACCGGGGAGCTGTTTTTT | CASSLAQLGQPNTGELFF
. | . | TRBJ2-3 | TRBV20-1 | TGCAGTGCCCCCTTCACAGATACGCAGTATTTT | CSAPFTDTQYF
. | . | TRBJ1-2 | TRBV7-9 | TGTGCCAGCAGCTTAGTGAGCATTAACTATGGCTACACCTTC | CASSLVSINYGYTF
TRBD1 | . | TRBJ2-7 | TRBV7-9 | TGTGCCAGCTTCTCGGTGAGACAGGGTTTGGGCTCCTACGAGCAGTACTTC | CASFSVRQGLGSYEQYF
. | . | TRBJ1-5 | TRBV6-1 | TGTGCCAGCAGACCCGGGACTAAGAATCAGCCCCAGCATTTT | CASRPGTKNQPQHF
. | . | TRBJ1-4 | TRBV5-4 | TGTGCCAGCAGCCCCCAGGGAGAAAAACTGTTTTTT | CASSPQGEKLFF
. | . | TRBJ1-2 | TRBV11-3 | TGTGCCAGCAGCTTAGATCATACAGGCCCGAACCCAAACTATGGCTACACCTTC | CASSLDHTGPNPNYGYTF
TRBD2 | . | TRBJ2-3 | TRBV6-6 | TGTGCCAGCTCTAGCGGGAGAATGACAGATACGCAGTATTTT | CASSSGRMTDTQYF
TRBD1 | . | TRBJ1-2 | TRBV5-1 | TGCGCCAGCAGCTTGGCCTCCAGGGGGCGGCACTATGGCTACACCTTC | CASSLASRGRHYGYTF
TRBD1 | . | TRBJ1-4 | TRBV30 | TGTGCCTGGAAGATCCGGACAGGGTGGCCGTATGGTAATGAAAAACTGTTTTTT | CAWKIRTGWPYGNEKLFF
. | . | TRBJ2-7 | TRBV7-8 | TGTGCCAGCAGCTTTACCAGGGAACACTACGAGCAGTACTTC | CASSFTREHYEQYF
. | . | TRBJ2-7 | TRBV27 | TGTGCCAGCAGTTCAGGGGTAGAGTACGAGCAGTACTTC | CASSSGVEYEQYF
. | . | TRBJ2-4 | TRBV27 | TGTGCCAGCAGTCCTAGGGGAAACATTCAGTACTTC | CASSPRGNIQYF
. | . | TRBJ2-1 | TRBV5-6 | TGTGCCAGCAGCTTCAGGGGGGTTTGGGGGCGGGTTGAGCAGTTCTTC | CASSFRGVWGRVEQFF
TRBD2 | . | TRBJ2-3 | TRBV19 | TGTGCCAGTAGTACCGTACCGACGAGACTAGCGGGAGGGCCGCCGCAGTATTTT | CASSTVPTRLAGGPPQYF
TRBD1 | . | TRBJ1-1 | TRBV5-6 | TGTGCCAGCAGCTTCCGGGACAGGGTTTTTGCTGAAGCTTTCTTT | CASSFRDRVFAEAFF
. | . | TRBJ2-1 | TRBV19 | TGTGCCAGTAGCCCGGTCGGGAGCTCCTACAATGAGCAGTTCTTC | CASSPVGSSYNEQFF
. | . | TRBJ1-1 | TRBV5-4 | TGTGCCAGCAGCTTGATTCAGCGCGGTTACACTGAAGCTTTCTTT | CASSLIQRGYTEAFF
TRBD2 | . | TRBJ2-1 | TRBV28 | TGTGCCAGCAGCCCGACTTTAGCGGGAGGGCTCTTC | CASSPTLAGGLF
TRBD2 | . | TRBJ2-3 | TRBV18 | TGTGCCAGCTCACCACGGTTAGGCGGGAGGGACACAGATACGCAGTATTTT | CASSPRLGGRDTDTQYF